This T cell receptor beta chain comes out of a study of cytomegalovirus exposure and HLA in healthy donors. Across the whole study: Unique TCRs numbering around 80 million, obtained from HLA-typed donors, made up an early data release. Broader study findings: A later analysis showed TCR association rates differing by HLA locus, peaking at DRB1 and lowest at HLA-C.

The PCR used 60 Vbeta and 13 Jbeta primers. The method was immunoSEQ multiplex PCR; TCRdb's version includes in-frame clones alone and lacks a portion of them. Of 100,000 to 150,000 clones detected, about 85% appear once; the ten largest clones hold roughly 4%. The CDR3 loop spans 17 amino acids. J gave up 6 bases and V 2 bases, and 7 bases lay outside the gene matches. Germline V CDR1 and CDR2: SGHRS, YFSETQ. This clone was observed once. Its antigen is unknown. The chain recombines TRBV5-1 with TRBJ2-1; the match to TRBD2 covers 14 bases. The sequence came from a man younger than 30 in good health and CMV-seropositive. The specimen sequenced was PBMCs. CDR3 region: CASSFGTSGSSSNEQFF. In DNA, the CDR3 is TGCGCCAGCAGCTTCGGGACTAGCGGGAGTTCGTCCAATGAGCAGTTCTTC.